A single sample gave rise to the 7 T cell receptor beta chains below, sequenced in a study of immune heterogeneity within non-small cell lung tumors. The starting template was genomic DNA from bulk tumor, about 600 ng per sample. Several biopsies per primary tumor, spaced far apart, were taken during surgery. Enrolled patients presented with newly diagnosed, previously untreated non-small cell lung cancer and underwent curative surgery. A first 10-cycle multiplex round used 32 V-gene and 13 J-gene primers on TCR beta CDR3. TCRdb redid the calling of the multiplex PCR reads with MiXCR, one entry per CDR3 protein. Of 20,000 or so distinct CDR3 sequences in the sample, 25% to 30% were seen once. The specimen was lung tumor tissue. The receptors stem from a man between 35 and 55 years old with non-small cell lung cancer.

Ten or more counts support this clonotype. The V gene is TRBV5-1, the J gene TRBJ2-3, with unresolved D. Germline CDR1 SGHRS, CDR2 YFSETQ. The CDR3 covers 16 residues. V lost 2 bases and J lost 0, with 13 bases in between. The CDR3, as DNA: TGCGCCAGCAGCTTATCCCCAGGAACTAGCACAGATACGCAGTATTTT. It codes for CASSLSPGTSTDTQYF.

This clonotype occurred once. The chain couples TRBV11-3 to TRBJ2-7; D tentatively fits TRBD1 or TRBD2 (5 bases each). Germline-derived CDR1 and CDR2 are SGHNT and YENEEA. This CDR3 has 14 amino acids. CDR3 sequence reads: CDSSSFGAPYEQYF. The CDR3, as DNA: TGTGACAGTAGCTCGTTCGGGGCCCCCTACGAGCAGTACTTC. Looking up the rest from reference TRBV11-3 and TRBJ2-7 gives the full variable domain: EAGVVQSPRYKIIEKKQPVAFWCNPISGHNTLYWYLQNLGQGPELLIRYENEEAVDDSQLPKDRFSAERLKGVDSTLKIQPAELGDSAVYLCDSSSFGAPYEQYFGPGTRLTVT.

V and J are TRBV3-1 and TRBJ1-1, with 7 bases fitting TRBD1. This CDR3 has 13 residues. J lost 7 bases, V lost 3 bases, and 5 bases had no gene match. Germline V lookup: CDR1 LGHDT, CDR2 YNNKEL (reference sequence). DNA for the CDR3: TGTGCCAGCAGCCAGGGACAGATGATTGAAGCTTTCTTT. As protein: CASSQGQMIEAFF.

Points on this clonotype: The germline gene is not matched at one end of the junction; a read error may be the cause. The chain is built from TRBV7-2 and TRBJ2-5, with 10 bases identical to TRBD2. The CDR3 has 16 amino acids. The germline V gene encodes CDR1 SGHTA and CDR2 FQGNSA. CDR3 region: CASSPYRLAGQETQCF. Written as DNA, the CDR3 is TGTGCCAGCAGCCCCTACCGACTAGCGGGTCAAGAGACCCAGTGCTTC.

This clonotype was observed many times. V is TRBV20-1 and J is TRBJ2-2; TRBD2 matches at 8 bases. V trimming: 3 bases; J trimming: 5 bases; junction bases outside the gene matches: 8. The CDR3 has 15 amino acids. Germline loops: CDR1 DFQATT, CDR2 SNEGSKA (reference sequence). The CDR3 is CSARPSGSGTGELFF. The DNA of the CDR3 is TGCAGTGCTAGGCCCAGCGGGAGTGGGACCGGGGAGCTGTTTTTT.

The chain joins TRBV4-2 to TRBJ1-2; TRBD1 is a possible D gene (5 bases). The CDR3 sequence is 14 residues long. Germline CDR1 reads LGHNA; CDR2 reads YNFKEQ. V lost 0 bases and J lost 5, with 10 bases in between. CDR3 nucleotide sequence: TGTGCCAGCAGCCAAGATCTCCAGGGTTATGGCTACACCTTC. It is translated as CASSQDLQGYGYTF.

The gene calls are TRBV2 and TRBJ2-5; 7 nucleotides agree with TRBD1. V trimming: 5 bases; J trimming: 4 bases; junction bases outside the gene matches: 4. The CDR3 is 13 amino acids. Germline V lookup: CDR1 SNHLY, CDR2 FYNNEI. DNA for the CDR3: TGTGCCAGCAGTCGCCGGGACAGAGAGACCCAGTACTTC. Its translation is CASSRRDRETQYF.